These 20 T cell receptor beta chains were all obtained from the same sample, sequenced in a study of cytomegalovirus exposure and HLA in healthy donors. Clones were read by immunoSEQ multiplex PCR, and TCRdb kept only the in-frame ones, dropping some. The sample contains fewer than 200,000 clones, 75% to 90% of which appear only once. The sample consisted of PBMCs. These receptors originate from a woman aged 18 to 35 in good health and CMV-seronegative.

Note on this clone: At one boundary the junction diverges from the germline segment, which might be a read error. The chain combines TRBV27 with TRBJ2-7, with D perhaps matching TRBD2 (5 bases). The germline gives CDR1 MNHEY, CDR2 SMNVEV (reference sequence). The CDR3 consists of 13 residues. The CDR3 region has the DNA TGCCTCGCAGCGGACCCCGGCTCCTACGAGCAGTACTTC. This codes for CLAADPGSYEQYF.

The chain is built from TRBV2 and TRBJ1-1; a weak D match, TRBD1 (5 bases). CDR3 size: 13 residues. The V gene's germline CDR1 is SNHLY and CDR2 FYNNEI. V was pared by 5 bases and J by 7 bases, with 14 bases between. The CDR3 loop reads CASSPTGDLEAFF. The DNA for the CDR3 is TGTGCCAGCAGTCCTACGGGGGATCTTGAAGCTTTCTTT. The variable domain in full, completed from reference TRBV2 and TRBJ1-1, reads EPEVTQTPSHQVTQMGQEVILRCVPISNHLYFYWYRQILGQKVEFLVSFYNNEISEKSEIFDDQFSVERPDGSNFTLKIRSTKLEDSAMYFCASSPTGDLEAFFGQGTRLTVV.

The genes are TRBV6-6 and TRBJ1-5; D perhaps matches TRBD1 (5 bases). This CDR3 is built from 15 residues. The V end lost 6 bases, the J end lost 0 bases, and 12 bases lay between the germline ends. Per the germline V gene, CDR1 is MNHNY and CDR2 is SVGAGI (reference sequence). The CDR3 nucleotides read TGTGCCAGCAGCCGCCAGGGTTATAGCAATCAGCCCCAGCATTTT. This gives the protein CASSRQGYSNQPQHF.

This chain connects TRBV2 to TRBJ1-2; D remains unclear. Germline CDR1 and CDR2: SNHLY and FYNNEI. The CDR3 extends over 15 amino acids. Deletions cut 4 bases from V and 4 bases from J, with 16 bases between. CDR3 loop: CASSVFWRLSYGYTF. For the CDR3, the DNA is TGTGCCAGCAGTGTTTTCTGGAGGTTAAGCTATGGCTACACCTTC.

The V call is TRBV27, the J call TRBJ2-1, with 8 bases identical to TRBD1. In germline, CDR1 is MNHEY, CDR2 SMNVEV (reference sequence). V was clipped by 2 bases and J by 9 bases; unmatched bases: 12. The CDR3 totals 16 residues. The CDR3 is CASSLRTGISWGEQFF. The CDR3 DNA follows: TGTGCCAGCAGTTTAAGGACAGGGATCAGCTGGGGTGAGCAGTTCTTC.

This clone was seen only once. The chain is built from TRBV9 and TRBJ2-6; D may be TRBD1 (5 bases). Germline values: CDR1 SGDLS, CDR2 YYNGEE. V was pared by 6 bases and J by 8 bases, with 12 bases between. The CDR3 sequence is 13 residues long. In DNA form, the CDR3 reads TGTGCCAGCACCAACAGGTATACCAACGTCCTGACTTTC. Its translation is CASTNRYTNVLTF. The whole variable domain, remainder taken from reference TRBV9 and TRBJ2-6, is DSGVTQTPKHLITATGQRVTLRCSPRSGDLSVYWYQQSLDQGLQFLIQYYNGEERAKGNILERFSAQQFPDLHSELNLSSLELGDSALYFCASTNRYTNVLTFGAGSRLTVL.

The chain joins TRBV5-6 to TRBJ1-1, with unresolved D. V dropped 1 base and J dropped 4 bases, with 8 bases sitting between them. This CDR3 spans 13 amino acids. Germline V CDR1 and CDR2: SGHDT, YYEEEE. For the CDR3, the DNA is TGTGCCAGCAGCTTGCCGCGGGCCACTGAAGCTTTCTTT. It encodes CASSLPRATEAFF.

This clone was observed a handful of times. The chain combines TRBV5-6 with TRBJ1-6; TRBD1 matches at 8 bases. Germline lookup yields CDR1 SGHDT and CDR2 YYEEEE. The CDR3 loop spans 14 amino acids. With V trimmed by 0 bases and J by 7 bases, 0 bases remained unmatched. The CDR3 region has the DNA TGTGCCAGCAGCTTGGGGACAGGGAATTCACCCCTCCACTTT. Protein sequence: CASSLGTGNSPLHF.

The chain carries TRBV7-2 and TRBJ1-2, with TRBD1 as a possible D gene (6 bases). Looked up from germline, CDR1 is SGHTA and CDR2 is FQGNSA. V shed 3 bases and J shed 2 bases, with 13 bases lying between them. CDR3 length: 15 amino acids. The CDR3 reads CASSFDDRPNYGYTF. CDR3 bases: TGTGCCAGCAGCTTCGACGACAGGCCCAACTATGGCTACACCTTC.

This chain links TRBV7-9 with TRBJ1-2; the D is unclear. Trimming stripped 5 bases from V and 6 bases from J, with 13 bases between. This CDR3 is 13 amino acids long. The germline V gene has CDR1 SEHNR and CDR2 FQNEAQ (reference sequence). The CDR3 DNA reads TGTGCCAGCAGCGAAACGACACTGGATGGCTACACCTTC. It is translated as CASSETTLDGYTF.

V gene TRBV9 combines with J gene TRBJ1-2; TRBD1 matches 8 bases. Germline V gene lookup returns CDR1 SGDLS and CDR2 YYNGEE. The CDR3 contains 14 residues. The J segment lost 4 bases and the V segment lost 4 bases, leaving 6 bases of the junction unmatched. The CDR3 is CASSPLQGGYGYTF. The CDR3 DNA follows: TGTGCCAGCAGCCCGCTACAGGGGGGCTATGGCTACACCTTC. Combining the CDR3 with reference TRBV9 and TRBJ1-2 gives the whole variable domain DSGVTQTPKHLITATGQRVTLRCSPRSGDLSVYWYQQSLDQGLQFLIQYYNGEERAKGNILERFSAQQFPDLHSELNLSSLELGDSALYFCASSPLQGGYGYTFGSGTRLTVV.

This clone appeared a few times. The chain combines TRBV29-1 with TRBJ2-5; 8 bases map to TRBD2. V was pared by 6 bases and J by 2 bases, with 11 bases of the junction left unmatched. CDR3 length equals 15 residues. Germline CDR1 SQVTM, CDR2 ANQGSEA. CDR3: CSVAQNSGMQETQYF. As DNA, the CDR3 is TGCAGCGTCGCCCAGAATAGCGGGATGCAAGAGACCCAGTACTTC.

This chain uses TRBV7-9 with TRBJ2-2; TRBD2 matches at 7 bases. The CDR3 totals 16 residues. The germline V gene has CDR1 SEHNR and CDR2 FQNEAQ (reference sequence). V was clipped by 4 bases and J by 3 bases; unmatched bases: 8. The CDR3 nucleotides read TGTGCCAGCAGCTCCAATAGCGGGCCATACACCGGGGAGCTGTTTTTT. Its protein is CASSSNSGPYTGELFF. The variable domain in full, with the rest retrieved from reference TRBV7-9 and TRBJ2-2, is DTGVSQNPRHKITKRGQNVTFRCDPISEHNRLYWYRQTLGQGPEFLTYFQNEAQLEKSRLLSDRFSAERPKGSFSTLEIQRTEQGDSAMYLCASSSNSGPYTGELFFGEGSRLTVL.

The chain employs TRBV7-3 and TRBJ1-2; maybe TRBD1 (5 bases). V lost 0 bases, J lost 9 bases, and 14 bases lay in between. This CDR3 is 14 amino acids long. Germline values: CDR1 SGHTA, CDR2 FQGTGA. CDR3 protein: CASSLTGQGTSYTF. The CDR3 coding sequence is TGTGCCAGCAGCTTAACGGGGCAGGGTACGAGCTACACCTTC. The full variable domain, its missing parts supplied by reference TRBV7-3 and TRBJ1-2, is GAGVSQTPSNKVTEKGKYVELRCDPISGHTALYWYRQSLGQGPEFLIYFQGTGAADDSGLPNDRFFAVRPEGSVSTLKIQRTERGDSAVYLCASSLTGQGTSYTFGSGTRLTVV.

The chain links TRBV5-1 to TRBJ1-2, with unresolved D. Germline V gives CDR1 SGHRS, CDR2 YFSETQ. V was trimmed by 1 base and J by 6 bases, leaving 13 bases between them. This CDR3 is 14 amino acids long. The CDR3 here is CASSLSGNGDGYTF. CDR3 in DNA: TGCGCCAGCAGCTTGTCTGGGAACGGGGATGGCTACACCTTC.

The J gene is TRBJ2-5, the V gene TRBV7-8; the D gene is possibly TRBD2 (6 bases). CDR1 SGHVS and CDR2 FQNEAQ come from the germline V gene. Trimming shortened V by 6 bases and J by 5 bases, and 19 bases separated the two germline ends. The CDR3 runs 15 residues. CDR3 region: CASSPEPLRGETQYF. The CDR3 DNA is TGTGCCAGCAGTCCAGAACCTCTTCGGGGGGAGACCCAGTACTTC.

CDR3 loop: CASMEVPQETQYF. The DNA of the CDR3 is TGTGCCAGCATGGAGGTGCCCCAGGAGACCCAGTACTTC. The chain carries TRBV6-1 and TRBJ2-5, with a weak D call TRBD2 (5 bases). Deletions cut 7 bases from V and 5 bases from J, with 14 bases between. From germline, CDR1 is MNHNS and CDR2 SASEGT. CDR3 length: 13 residues.

The rearrangement links TRBV2 to TRBJ2-5, with 9 positions matching TRBD2. There are 14 residues in the CDR3. From germline, CDR1 is SNHLY and CDR2 FYNNEI. The V and J ends lost 6 bases and 5 bases, in that order; junction bases with no gene match: 7. The DNA of the CDR3 is TGTGCCAGCAGGCCGCGGGGGGGCCAGGAGACCCAGTACTTC. It is translated as CASRPRGGQETQYF.

CDR3 sequence (DNA): TGTGCCAGCAGTGAAAGCGGGGGGGCAGATACGCAGTATTTT. Its protein product is CASSESGGADTQYF. The J gene is TRBJ2-3, the V gene TRBV6-4, with 10 bases aligning to TRBD2. The CDR3 loop spans 14 amino acids. CDR1 MRHNA and CDR2 SNTAGT come from the germline V gene. V lost 3 bases, J lost 4 bases, and 1 base stayed unmatched.

The V and J genes are TRBV18 and TRBJ1-1; 8 bases fit TRBD1. Per the germline V gene, CDR1 is KGHSH and CDR2 is LQKENI. CDR3 length equals 15 residues. Losses at the gene ends were 3 bases for V and 10 bases for J; bases not matched to a gene: 13. CDR3 DNA sequence: TGTGCCAGCTCACCCTGGGCTACGGGACAGGTAGGAGCTTTCTTT. Amino acid sequence: CASSPWATGQVGAFF.